This passage covers 26 T cell receptor beta chains from one sample sequenced in a study of shared clonotypes between healthy human individuals. Measured with immunoSEQ multiplex PCR; TCRdb has only the in-frame clones, and not every one. Among about 1.5 million clones listed, around 98% were seen once. The sequencing input was naive CD4+ T cells sorted from blood. Subset noted: CD45RA+ positively selected. The receptors here all came from a man aged 25 to 45 in good health.

This clone has only one observation. This chain joins TRBV27 and TRBJ2-1; 8 positions agree with TRBD1. The CDR3 has 12 residues. Germline V lookup: CDR1 MNHEY, CDR2 SMNVEV (reference sequence). The junction had 2 bases not matched to a gene; V was cut back by 6 bases and J by 7 bases. CDR3 coding DNA: TGTGCCAGCAGAACAGGGGGGAATGAGCAGTTCTTC. As protein: CASRTGGNEQFF.

This clone was counted once. The CDR3 is CASSLGLAGGVYNEQFF. The CDR3, as DNA: TGCGCCAGCAGCCTGGGACTAGCGGGAGGAGTTTACAATGAGCAGTTCTTC. The V call is TRBV5-1, the J call TRBJ2-1; 15 bases match TRBD2. Trimming removed 4 bases from V and 4 bases from J; junction bases left unmatched: 6. The CDR3 is 17 residues long. CDR1 and CDR2 (germline): SGHRS, YFSETQ. Drawing the rest from reference TRBV5-1 and TRBJ2-1, the complete variable domain is KAGVTQTPRYLIKTRGQQVTLSCSPISGHRSVSWYQQTPGQGLQFLFEYFSETQRNKGNFPGRFSGRQFSNSRSEMNVSTLELGDSALYLCASSLGLAGGVYNEQFFGPGTRLTVL.

The chain is built from TRBV18 and TRBJ2-7; D remains ambiguous. The CDR3 totals 13 residues. Germline values: CDR1 KGHSH, CDR2 LQKENI. The germline V and J ends were trimmed by 2 bases and 3 bases, with 8 bases remaining between them. CDR3 nucleotide sequence: TGTGCCAGCTCACCAAACAACCTCTACGAGCAGTACTTC. It specifies CASSPNNLYEQYF.

This clone has a single count. For the CDR3, the DNA is TGTGCCAGCACCCTCCGCCCACAGGGTCTCGGCACTGAAGCTTTCTTT. Protein sequence: CASTLRPQGLGTEAFF. J is TRBJ1-1 and V is TRBV6-6; D possibly corresponds to TRBD1 (6 bases). CDR1 is MNHNY, CDR2 SVGAGI, per germline (reference sequence). The CDR3 has 16 residues. With 7 bases removed from V and 4 bases from J, the gap between germline ends came to 22 bases.

This clone was detected only once. This rearrangement joins TRBV6-4 to TRBJ2-2, with 11 bases that match TRBD2. J lost 7 bases, V lost 6 bases, and 13 bases had no gene match. The germline V gene encodes CDR1 MRHNA and CDR2 SNTAGT. The CDR3 has 17 residues. This chain's CDR3 is CASRSIAGGPNIGELFF. DNA of the CDR3: TGTGCCAGCAGAAGCATAGCGGGAGGGCCAAATATCGGGGAGCTGTTTTTT.

The rearrangement uses TRBV7-2 and TRBJ2-1; 7 bases align to TRBD2. CDR3 length equals 14 residues. The germline V gene encodes CDR1 SGHTA and CDR2 FQGNSA. V lost 5 bases, J lost 10 bases, and 11 bases stayed unmatched. As DNA, the CDR3 is TGTGCCAGCAGCCCGGGGGGACCGGCCCTCGAGCAGTTCTTC. Its translation is CASSPGGPALEQFF. Variable domain in full (rest from reference TRBV7-2 and TRBJ2-1): GAGVSQSPSNKVTEKGKDVELRCDPISGHTALYWYRQSLGQGLEFLIYFQGNSAPDKSGLPSDRFSAERTGGSVSTLTIQRTQQEDSAVYLCASSPGGPALEQFFGPGTRLTVL.

V and J are TRBV5-1 and TRBJ2-1; tentatively, D is TRBD2 (6 bases). The V end lost 4 bases, the J end lost 0 bases, and 11 bases lay between the germline ends. There are 15 residues in the CDR3. The germline CDR1 and CDR2 sequences are SGHRS and YFSETQ. The CDR3 here is CASSRDSLSYNEQFF. CDR3 sequence (DNA): TGCGCCAGCAGCAGGGACTCTCTCTCCTACAATGAGCAGTTCTTC.

This clone was observed a few times. The rearrangement uses TRBV18 and TRBJ2-7, with no clear D. In germline, CDR1 is KGHSH, CDR2 LQKENI. The CDR3 extends over 12 amino acids. Trimming removed 3 bases from V and 6 bases from J, with 9 bases in between. In DNA, the CDR3 is TGTGCCAGCTCACCGGAAGGGCTCGAGCAGTACTTC. This gives the protein CASSPEGLEQYF.

V and J are TRBV6-6 and TRBJ2-7; D is uncertain. Germline loops: CDR1 MNHNY, CDR2 SVGAGI (reference sequence). Deletions cut 6 bases from V and 5 bases from J, with 8 bases between. CDR3 length equals 11 residues. The CDR3 DNA follows: TGTGCCAGCAGCCCCAAAAACGAGCAGTACTTC. Its protein product is CASSPKNEQYF.

The chain couples TRBV18 to TRBJ2-1; 14 bases are a match to TRBD2. CDR1 is KGHSH and CDR2 is LQKENI in the germline V gene. Germline trimming cut 2 bases from V and 8 bases from J; bases unmatched to any gene: 11. This CDR3 is built from 18 residues. The CDR3 loop is CASSPKGTSGSWSHEQFF. The CDR3 DNA reads as TGTGCCAGCTCACCAAAAGGGACTAGCGGGAGTTGGTCCCATGAGCAGTTCTTC.

V usage is TRBV5-1 and J usage is TRBJ2-2, with a weak D call TRBD1 (6 bases). Germline CDR1 is SGHRS and CDR2 is YFSETQ. The V gene lost 0 bases and the J gene lost 10 bases, with 10 bases spanning the gap. The CDR3 sequence is 13 residues long. The CDR3 sequence is CASSLAAGVELFF. Written as DNA, the CDR3 is TGCGCCAGCAGCTTGGCCGCAGGGGTGGAGCTGTTTTTT. Drawing the rest from reference TRBV5-1 and TRBJ2-2, the complete variable domain is KAGVTQTPRYLIKTRGQQVTLSCSPISGHRSVSWYQQTPGQGLQFLFEYFSETQRNKGNFPGRFSGRQFSNSRSEMNVSTLELGDSALYLCASSLAAGVELFFGEGSRLTVL.

The V call is TRBV27, the J call TRBJ1-2; 10 nucleotides match TRBD1. This CDR3 has 15 amino acids. The germline V gene encodes CDR1 MNHEY and CDR2 SMNVEV (reference sequence). Trimming at V came to 3 bases and at J to 6 bases, leaving 7 bases not matched to a gene. CDR3 region: CASSLGQGRTDGYTF. CDR3 DNA sequence: TGTGCCAGCAGTTTGGGACAGGGGAGGACGGATGGCTACACCTTC.

This chain uses TRBV5-1 with TRBJ2-7, with D hard to call. Germline CDR1 SGHRS, CDR2 YFSETQ. The CDR3 loop spans 13 amino acids. Between the trimmed V and J ends, which lost 1 base and 6 bases, there was a span of 11 bases. The CDR3 DNA is TGCGCCAGCAGCTTGTTACTGGACGGCGAGCAGTACTTC. It encodes CASSLLLDGEQYF.

As for this clone: Mismatch with germline at one junction end may stem from a read error. V and J are TRBV9 and TRBJ2-3; possibly TRBD1 or TRBD2 for D (6 bases each). Looked up from germline, CDR1 is SGDLS and CDR2 is YYNGEE. The CDR3 has 16 amino acids. Written as DNA, the CDR3 is TGTGCCAGCAGCGTACGAGGTGCCGGGGGCACGGATACGCAGTATTTT. This sequence encodes CASSVRGAGGTDTQYF.

The chain recombines TRBV9 with TRBJ2-5; 9 nucleotides match TRBD2. V trimming: 1 base; J trimming: 5 bases; junction bases outside the gene matches: 6. Germline CDR1 and CDR2: SGDLS and YYNGEE. The CDR3 has 15 amino acids. CDR3 loop: CASSVIAGGLETQYF. CDR3 sequence (DNA): TGTGCCAGCAGCGTAATCGCGGGAGGGCTGGAGACCCAGTACTTC.

CDR3 bases: TGTGCCAGTGGGACGACAGGGGGGGACACTGAAGCTTTCTTT. Translation gives CASGTTGGDTEAFF. This chain uses TRBV19 with TRBJ1-1; 9 positions match TRBD1. In germline, CDR1 is LNHDA, CDR2 SQIVND (reference sequence). There are 14 residues in the CDR3. The V segment lost 8 bases and the J segment 3 bases; nucleotides outside the gene matches: 7.

V usage is TRBV5-1 and J usage is TRBJ2-3, with D maybe TRBD1 (5 bases). With 0 bases removed from V and 2 bases from J, the gap between germline ends came to 13 bases. This CDR3 is 16 amino acids long. CDR1 is SGHRS and CDR2 is YFSETQ in the germline V gene. CDR3 loop: CASSLERQGNTDTQYF. The CDR3 bases are TGCGCCAGCAGCTTGGAAAGGCAGGGAAACACAGATACGCAGTATTTT.

This clone showed up just once. V gene TRBV10-3 combines with J gene TRBJ1-5, with D uncertain. Trimming stripped 3 bases from V and 0 bases from J, with 6 bases between. The CDR3 length is 14 residues. Germline CDR1 reads ENHRY; CDR2 reads SYGVKD. The CDR3 reads CAISERDSNQPQHF. The CDR3 region has the DNA TGTGCCATCAGTGAAAGGGATAGCAATCAGCCCCAGCATTTT.

This rearrangement joins TRBV5-4 to TRBJ2-4, with 8 bases aligning to TRBD2. CDR1 is SGHNT and CDR2 is YYREEE in the germline V gene (reference sequence). Germline trimming cut 4 bases from V and 3 bases from J; bases unmatched to any gene: 12. There are 17 residues in the CDR3. The CDR3 sequence is CASSPRGSGAYKNIQYF. The CDR3 DNA follows: TGTGCCAGCAGCCCCCGGGGTAGCGGGGCCTACAAAAACATTCAGTACTTC.

This sequence joins TRBV7-2 and TRBJ2-5; D gene ambiguous. Trimming stripped 1 base from V and 4 bases from J, with 7 bases between. CDR3 size: 13 residues. Germline values: CDR1 SGHTA, CDR2 FQGNSA. In nucleotides, the CDR3 is TGTGCCAGCAGCTTAGAGCTCGGAGAGACCCAGTACTTC. It translates to CASSLELGETQYF.

The J gene is TRBJ1-3, the V gene TRBV10-3; 12 positions agree with TRBD1. CDR3 size: 15 residues. Per the germline V gene, CDR1 is ENHRY and CDR2 is SYGVKD. J was trimmed by 3 bases and V by 7 bases; bases with no gene match: 4. CDR3 loop: CAITGTGGVGNTIYF. For the CDR3, the DNA is TGTGCCATCACCGGGACAGGGGGCGTTGGAAACACCATATATTTT.

The chain combines TRBV7-9 with TRBJ2-1; D is ambiguous. The CDR3 consists of 14 residues. Trimming removed 5 bases from V and 4 bases from J, with 12 bases in between. Germline values: CDR1 SEHNR, CDR2 FQNEAQ (reference sequence). The CDR3 DNA reads TGTGCCAGCAGCCCACCGCCTTATTACAATGAGCAGTTCTTC. Protein: CASSPPPYYNEQFF.

V gene TRBV27 combines with J gene TRBJ2-7; D unclear. The V end lost 1 base, the J end lost 3 bases, and 10 bases lay between the germline ends. CDR1 MNHEY and CDR2 SMNVEV come from the germline V gene (reference sequence). The CDR3 has 14 residues. The CDR3 protein is CASSLFWGHYEQYF. The DNA of the CDR3 is TGTGCCAGCAGTTTATTTTGGGGTCACTACGAGCAGTACTTC.

The chain combines TRBV9 with TRBJ1-2; D not resolved. Trimming removed 1 base at V and 5 bases at J, with 6 bases between. Germline V gene lookup returns CDR1 SGDLS and CDR2 YYNGEE. This CDR3 has 12 residues. CDR3 in amino acids: CASSVLGYGYTF. DNA for the CDR3: TGTGCCAGCAGCGTACTAGGATATGGCTACACCTTC.

The rearrangement uses TRBV5-4 and TRBJ2-7; possibly TRBD1 for D (5 bases). The germline CDR1 and CDR2 sequences are SGHNT and YYREEE (reference sequence). Trimming cost V 4 bases and J 0 bases, with 17 bases left between them. The CDR3 covers 16 residues. Here the CDR3 reads CASSPQPDTNSYEQYF. In DNA form, the CDR3 reads TGTGCCAGCAGCCCGCAACCGGACACAAACTCCTACGAGCAGTACTTC.

CDR3 sequence: CASSTVGVTYEQYF. The CDR3 DNA is TGTGCCAGCAGCACCGTTGGGGTGACCTACGAGCAGTACTTC. V gene TRBV5-4 combines with J gene TRBJ2-7; D remains ambiguous. Germline CDR1 reads SGHNT; CDR2 reads YYREEE (reference sequence). Between the trimmed V and J ends, which lost 4 bases and 2 bases, there was a span of 13 bases. The CDR3 is made up of 14 amino acids.